Each of the 19 T cell receptor beta chains below was sequenced from the same sample in a study of T cell repertoires in cytomegalovirus infection. MiXCR was run by TCRdb on the reads, yielding one entry per CDR3 protein. The table records roughly 230,000 distinct CDR3 sequences, about a sixth of them present only once. Sequencing used CD8+ T cells from PBMCs. These receptors were obtained from a human donor in good health (CMV status not recorded). Some clones in this sample may be carry-over from other donors' samples.

At least ten counts were recorded for this clonotype. V and J are TRBV27 and TRBJ2-7, with a possible D match to TRBD1 (8 bases). V was cut by 5 bases and J by 7 bases, with 12 bases left in between. CDR1 is MNHEY and CDR2 is SMNVEV in the germline V gene (reference sequence). CDR3 length: 12 residues. CDR3 DNA: TGTGCCAGCAGTCAACAGGGGGGGGAGCAGTACTTC. Amino acids: CASSQQGGEQYF.

This clonotype appeared many times. The chain links TRBV7-2 to TRBJ2-1; D is perhaps TRBD1 (5 bases). Germline values: CDR1 SGHTA, CDR2 FQGNSA. CDR3 length equals 12 residues. Trimming cost V 5 bases and J 8 bases, with 10 bases left between them. This CDR3 is CASSPQGYEQFF. The DNA of the CDR3 is TGTGCCAGCAGCCCTCAGGGATATGAGCAGTTCTTC.

This clonotype was seen at least ten times. V gene TRBV7-2 combines with J gene TRBJ2-7, with 9 bases fitting TRBD2. The CDR3 consists of 17 residues. Germline lookup yields CDR1 SGHTA and CDR2 FQGNSA. After removal of 0 bases from V and 4 bases from J, the junction contained 10 bases not matched to a gene. The CDR3 DNA sequence: TGTGCCAGCAGCTTAGCCGGCGGGGGGGCAGTAGGGTACGAGCAGTACTTC. It codes for CASSLAGGGAVGYEQYF.

V and J are TRBV20-1 and TRBJ1-1; D gene uncertain. The V gene lost 2 bases and the J gene lost 4 bases, with 11 bases spanning the gap. This CDR3 region has 13 residues. The germline V gene has CDR1 DFQATT and CDR2 SNEGSKA (reference sequence). CDR3 sequence (DNA): TGCAGTGCTAGAACCGTTTGGGGCACTGAAGCTTTCTTT. Its translation is CSARTVWGTEAFF.

This clonotype was counted ten times or more. The rearrangement uses TRBV5-8 and TRBJ2-1; no reliable D call. Trimming removed 4 bases at V and 8 bases at J, with 13 bases between. Germline CDR1 is SGHTS and CDR2 is YDEGEE. This CDR3 is 13 amino acids long. CDR3 protein: CASSPIEGDEQFF. The CDR3 DNA sequence: TGTGCCAGCAGCCCCATTGAAGGCGATGAGCAGTTCTTC.

The CDR3 DNA reads TGTGCCAGCAGCCCTACTATAGGGTGGGGTTCCTACGAGCAGTACTTC. Protein sequence: CASSPTIGWGSYEQYF. The chain combines TRBV28 with TRBJ2-7; D not certain. V was trimmed by 6 bases and J by 1 base, leaving 19 bases between them. This CDR3 contains 16 residues. CDR1 and CDR2 (germline): MDHEN, SYDVKM.

This clonotype was found a few times. V is TRBV5-4 and J is TRBJ2-2, with D uncertain. Per germline, CDR1 SGHNT and CDR2 YYREEE (reference sequence). V was trimmed by 3 bases and J by 1 base, leaving 10 bases between them. The CDR3 totals 15 residues. CDR3 bases: TGTGCCAGCAGCTCGCCGGAGAAGAACACCGGGGAGCTGTTTTTT. Translating it yields CASSSPEKNTGELFF.

In this sample, this clonotype turned up many times. This chain joins TRBV4-3 and TRBJ2-1; D is undetermined. The V gene lost 0 bases and the J gene lost 9 bases, with 12 bases spanning the gap. This CDR3 region has 14 residues. Per germline, CDR1 LGHNA and CDR2 YSLEER. The chain's CDR3 is CASSQDWGIGEQFF. The CDR3 DNA reads as TGCGCCAGCAGCCAAGACTGGGGAATCGGTGAGCAGTTCTTC.

The chain carries TRBV28 and TRBJ1-2; D gene unclear. V was trimmed by 3 bases and J by 5 bases, leaving 22 bases between them. CDR3 size: 17 residues. The V gene's germline CDR1 is MDHEN and CDR2 SYDVKM. This CDR3 reads CASSLGTPAVALYGYTF. For the CDR3, the DNA is TGTGCCAGCAGTTTGGGTACCCCAGCCGTGGCTTTGTATGGCTACACCTTC.

The sample holds a few counts of this clonotype. The chain uses TRBV20-1 and TRBJ2-3, with 11 bases that match TRBD1. Looked up from germline, CDR1 is DFQATT and CDR2 is SNEGSKA (reference sequence). CDR3 length: 17 amino acids. Trimming at V came to 5 bases and at J to 3 bases, leaving 13 bases not matched to a gene. This CDR3 is CSAANFRDRGETDTQYF. The CDR3 region has the DNA TGCAGTGCTGCCAACTTCCGGGACAGGGGGGAAACAGATACGCAGTATTTT.

Many counts were recorded for this clonotype. V is TRBV6-5 and J is TRBJ2-7; D possibly corresponds to TRBD1 (6 bases). Trimming removed 11 bases from V and 6 bases from J, with 20 bases in between. Germline V CDR1 and CDR2: MNHEY, SVGAGI. The CDR3 covers 13 residues. The CDR3 coding sequence is TGTGCCGGCACAGGAACCAGGGGAATCGAGCAGTACTTC. Its translation: CAGTGTRGIEQYF.

The sample holds many counts of this clonotype. The chain carries TRBV12-3 or TRBV12-4 and TRBJ2-2, with D unresolved. The CDR3 has 11 amino acids. V was clipped by 2 bases and J by 6 bases, with 1 base between them. The CDR3 bases are TGTGCCAGCAGTTTACCCGGGGAGCTGTTTTTT. The encoded protein is CASSLPGELFF.

This clonotype was counted many times. This chain links TRBV5-1 with TRBJ2-3; 7 bases match TRBD2. CDR1 and CDR2 from the germline V gene are SGHRS and YFSETQ. The CDR3 loop spans 14 amino acids. V lost 1 base, J lost 3 bases, and 2 bases stayed unmatched. CDR3 sequence: CASSLSSGTDTQYF. As DNA, the CDR3 is TGCGCCAGCAGCTTGAGTAGCGGGACAGATACGCAGTATTTT.

The chain couples TRBV11-2 to TRBJ2-6; D unclear. V was shortened by 5 bases and J by 0 bases, with 8 bases between the two germline ends. Per the germline V gene, CDR1 is SGHAT and CDR2 is FQNNGV. There are 15 residues in the CDR3. This chain's CDR3 is CASSPHYSGANVLTF. DNA of the CDR3: TGTGCCAGCAGCCCCCACTACTCTGGGGCCAACGTCCTGACTTTC.

A few counts support this clonotype. This rearrangement joins TRBV5-1 to TRBJ2-1; TRBD1 matches at 9 bases. The V gene's germline CDR1 is SGHRS and CDR2 YFSETQ. The CDR3 runs to 15 residues. The J segment lost 6 bases and the V segment lost 0 bases, leaving 4 bases of the junction unmatched. The CDR3 is CASSLGQTGGNEQFF. CDR3 nucleotides: TGCGCCAGCAGCTTGGGGCAGACAGGGGGCAATGAGCAGTTCTTC.

This clonotype was detected a few times. CDR3 sequence reads: CASSFDRLLTDTQYF. In DNA, the CDR3 is TGTGCCAGCAGTTTCGACAGGTTACTCACAGATACGCAGTATTTT. The chain recombines TRBV28 with TRBJ2-3, with D possibly matching TRBD1 (6 bases). Germline V gene lookup returns CDR1 MDHEN and CDR2 SYDVKM. The ends were cut back, 3 bases at V and 2 bases at J, with 12 bases in the middle. CDR3 size: 15 residues.

Points on this clonotype: It may be a read error: a sequence one base away is much more abundant. The conserved final phenylalanine or tryptophan is absent from the CDR3, which likely points to a read error. V usage is TRBV11-2 and J usage is TRBJ1-1; perhaps TRBD1 as D (5 bases). Between the trimmed V and J ends, which lost 0 bases and 1 base, there was a span of 12 bases. There are 16 residues in the CDR3. CDR1 is SGHAT and CDR2 is FQNNGV in the germline V gene. CDR3 sequence reads: CASSLDWEGTNTEAFS. CDR3 nucleotides: TGTGCCAGCAGCTTAGATTGGGAGGGGACGAACACTGAAGCTTTCTCT.

V usage is TRBV28 and J usage is TRBJ1-1, with D possibly matching TRBD1 (5 bases). This CDR3 contains 11 residues. The ends were cut back, 6 bases at V and 11 bases at J, with 13 bases in the middle. The germline CDR1 and CDR2 sequences are MDHEN and SYDVKM. DNA for the CDR3: TGTGCCAGCAGCCCAGGGTTTGAGGCTTTCTTT. This sequence encodes CASSPGFEAFF.

The chain recombines TRBV7-3 with TRBJ2-7; D possibly uses TRBD1 or TRBD2 (5 bases each). The CDR3 is made up of 14 amino acids. The germline V and J ends were trimmed by 5 bases and 1 base, with 12 bases remaining between them. CDR1 is SGHTA and CDR2 is FQGTGA in the germline V gene. CDR3 DNA: TGTGCCAGCAGCCCACTGGGACCATCCTACGAGCAGTACTTC. It translates to CASSPLGPSYEQYF.